This T cell receptor (beta chain) was recovered during a study of OX40 agonist ivuxolimab in advanced cancers. Study at large: Intravenous ivuxolimab at 0.01 to 10 mg/kg was given to patients every 2 weeks. Study findings and constraints: Clonal expansion from baseline to week 6 occurred in both CD4+ and CD8+ T cells.

Note on this clone: The antigen remains unidentified.

Clones were read by immunoSEQ multiplex PCR, and TCRdb kept only the in-frame ones, dropping some. The table shows 80,000 to 100,000 clones, with 92% occurring only once. The sequence derives from an adult with an advanced solid tumor such as melanoma, head and neck, liver or kidney cancer. The source was CD4+ or CD8+ T cells sorted from blood, collected in a trial of the OX40 agonist ivuxolimab.

The CDR3 DNA reads as TGTGCCAGCAGCTTAGGGGGACAGGGAAACCCCTACGAGCAGTACTTC. Translation: CASSLGGQGNPYEQYF. The V call is TRBV11-2, the J call TRBJ2-7, with TRBD1 matching over 9 bases. The CDR3 has 16 residues. Germline V lookup: CDR1 SGHAT, CDR2 FQNNGV. The V gene end was trimmed by 1 base and the J gene end by 2 bases; junction bases not matched to a gene: 6.